Presented here are 30 T cell receptor beta chains from one specimen sequenced in a study of beta chain features in type 1 diabetes. All of the isolated RNA was reverse transcribed, so expressed TCRB transcripts were sequenced. The method was immunoSEQ multiplex PCR; TCRdb's version includes in-frame clones alone and lacks a portion of them. This sample carries around 450,000 clones, 9.5% to 12% of them seen once, and the ten largest clones take 0.045% to 0.06%. The material sequenced was naive CD4+ T cells from blood. These receptor sequences come from a woman aged 18-29 years in good health.

This clone was found a few times. This chain connects TRBV7-2 to TRBJ2-1; D may be TRBD2 (5 bases). CDR3 length: 13 amino acids. Trimming stripped 2 bases from V and 7 bases from J, with 9 bases between. From germline, CDR1 is SGHTA and CDR2 FQGNSA. Written as DNA, the CDR3 is TGTGCCAGCAGCTTACAGCGGATGAATGAGCAGTTCTTC. Amino acids: CASSLQRMNEQFF. Variable domain in full (rest from reference TRBV7-2 and TRBJ2-1): GAGVSQSPSNKVTEKGKDVELRCDPISGHTALYWYRQSLGQGLEFLIYFQGNSAPDKSGLPSDRFSAERTGGSVSTLTIQRTQQEDSAVYLCASSLQRMNEQFFGPGTRLTVL.

This clone was seen a handful of times. The chain carries TRBV25-1 and TRBJ1-2, with TRBD1 matching 8 bases. In germline, CDR1 is MGHDK, CDR2 SYGVNS. Trimming at V came to 1 base and at J to 5 bases, leaving 6 bases not matched to a gene. This CDR3 has 15 residues. The CDR3 is CASSESRTGIYGYTF. CDR3 sequence (DNA): TGTGCCAGCAGTGAATCCAGGACAGGGATTTATGGCTACACCTTC.

This clone was observed a few times. The chain employs TRBV7-9 and TRBJ2-1; 9 bases agree with TRBD1. V lost 4 bases to trimming and J lost 6 bases; unmatched junction nucleotides: 10. Per the germline V gene, CDR1 is SEHNR and CDR2 is FQNEAQ (reference sequence). CDR3 length: 16 amino acids. As DNA, the CDR3 is TGTGCCAGCAGCTCCATACCCGGGACAGGGCTCAATGAGCAGTTCTTC. Translating it yields CASSSIPGTGLNEQFF.

J is TRBJ1-5 and V is TRBV30; D not resolved. Trimming took off 1 base at V and 3 bases at J, with 7 bases between the two ends. Germline V lookup: CDR1 GTSNPN, CDR2 SVGIG (reference sequence). The CDR3 loop spans 13 amino acids. The CDR3 reads CAWSGAYNQPQHF. The CDR3, as DNA: TGTGCCTGGAGTGGGGCCTACAATCAGCCCCAGCATTTT.

This clone was recorded once. The chain joins TRBV9 to TRBJ2-3; 11 bases are a match to TRBD2. Germline V lookup: CDR1 SGDLS, CDR2 YYNGEE. The CDR3 consists of 15 residues. The junction had 4 bases not matched to a gene; V was cut back by 3 bases and J by 4 bases. CDR3 sequence reads: CASSEPGLAADTQYF. The CDR3 DNA sequence: TGTGCCAGCAGCGAACCGGGACTAGCGGCAGATACGCAGTATTTT.

The rearrangement joins TRBV7-2 to TRBJ2-4, with D uncertain. The CDR3 is 11 residues long. V lost 2 bases to trimming and J lost 8 bases, with 4 bases between them. Germline loops: CDR1 SGHTA, CDR2 FQGNSA. The DNA of the CDR3 is TGTGCCAGCAGCTTAAAAGACATTCAGTACTTC. Encoded protein: CASSLKDIQYF.

This clone was seen a few times. V and J are TRBV30 and TRBJ2-3, with D possibly TRBD2 on 5 matching bases. Germline-derived CDR1 and CDR2 are GTSNPN and SVGIG (reference sequence). The length of the CDR3 is 15 residues. V was clipped by 2 bases and J by 2 bases, with 14 bases between them. The CDR3 DNA reads as TGTGCCTGGAGTATGGAGCGGCACTTCACAGATACGCAGTATTTT. Translating it yields CAWSMERHFTDTQYF.

The chain recombines TRBV4-3 with TRBJ2-2; the match to TRBD1 covers 7 bases. V dropped 0 bases and J dropped 3; count of bases not matched to a gene: 1. The CDR3 consists of 15 residues. The V gene's germline CDR1 is LGHNA and CDR2 YSLEER. This CDR3 is CASSQETGYTGELFF. The CDR3 DNA reads TGCGCCAGCAGCCAAGAGACAGGGTACACCGGGGAGCTGTTTTTT.

CDR3 bases: TGTGCCAGCTCACTTGGGAGGGGAGCAGATACGCAGTATTTT. It yields the protein CASSLGRGADTQYF. V gene TRBV18 combines with J gene TRBJ2-3, with TRBD2 matching over 7 bases. This CDR3 comprises 14 residues. The ends lost 4 bases at V and 4 bases at J; junction bases unmatched: 5. The germline gives CDR1 KGHSH, CDR2 LQKENI.

In this sample, this clone turned up many times. The chain joins TRBV14 to TRBJ2-3; no clear D gene. Germline V gives CDR1 SGHDN, CDR2 FVKESK. The length of the CDR3 is 14 residues. V shed 6 bases and J shed 3 bases, with 13 bases lying between them. The CDR3: CASSGRQLTDTQYF. The CDR3 nucleotides are TGTGCCAGCAGTGGACGGCAGCTGACAGATACGCAGTATTTT.

This clone has only a few counts. This sample includes further DNA sequences coding for the same CDR3. The chain joins TRBV7-9 to TRBJ2-5; 7 bases match TRBD1. Germline V gene lookup returns CDR1 SEHNR and CDR2 FQNEAQ (reference sequence). With V trimmed by 0 bases and J by 5 bases, 0 bases remained unmatched. CDR3 length equals 13 residues. The CDR3 reads CASSLAGGETQYF. CDR3 bases: TGTGCCAGCAGCTTAGCAGGGGGCGAGACCCAGTACTTC.

On this clone: The sample holds other DNA sequences that translate to the same CDR3. The CDR3 nucleotides are TGCGCCAGCAGCCAACCGACTAGCGGGCGCACAGATACGCAGTATTTT. It specifies CASSQPTSGRTDTQYF. V is TRBV4-1 and J is TRBJ2-3; 10 nucleotides align to TRBD2. The CDR3 runs 16 residues. Per germline, CDR1 MGHRA and CDR2 YSYEKL. The J segment lost 1 base and the V segment lost 2 bases, leaving 3 bases of the junction unmatched.

This clone was counted only a few times. The J gene is TRBJ1-1, the V gene TRBV7-3; D is possibly TRBD1 (5 bases). The CDR3 sequence is 13 residues long. Trimming stripped 4 bases from V and 4 bases from J, with 10 bases between. CDR1 and CDR2 from the germline V gene are SGHTA and FQGTGA. CDR3 DNA sequence: TGTGCCAGCAGCTGGGACCGGGCCACTGAAGCTTTCTTT. Translation gives CASSWDRATEAFF.

The table lists this clone with a few counts. The chain is built from TRBV19 and TRBJ2-1; TRBD1 aligns across 10 bases. J gave up 6 bases and V 2 bases, and 7 bases lay outside the gene matches. Germline V lookup: CDR1 LNHDA, CDR2 SQIVND (reference sequence). The CDR3 is 16 residues long. CDR3: CASSITGQGIGNEQFF. CDR3 in DNA: TGTGCCAGTAGTATAACGGGACAGGGGATCGGCAATGAGCAGTTCTTC.

V is TRBV20-1 and J is TRBJ1-1; D uncertain. This CDR3 contains 11 residues. Germline-derived CDR1 and CDR2 are DFQATT and SNEGSKA (reference sequence). The CDR3 region is CRSGRGTEAFF. CDR3 nucleotides: TGCAGGTCGGGCCGTGGCACTGAAGCTTTCTTT.

In this sample, this clone turned up a few times. The rearrangement uses TRBV15 and TRBJ1-1; TRBD1 is a possible D gene (6 bases). Trimming removed 0 bases at V and 3 bases at J, with 23 bases between. This CDR3 is built from 19 residues. Germline CDR1 is LNHNV and CDR2 is YYDKDF (reference sequence). The DNA for the CDR3 is TGTGCCACCAGCAGAGATGAGATCGGTTTGGGGGGGCCGGACACTGAAGCTTTCTTT. It codes for CATSRDEIGLGGPDTEAFF.

This chain connects TRBV7-2 to TRBJ2-7; D call uncertain. V was pared by 1 base and J by 4 bases, with 8 bases between. Germline CDR1 is SGHTA and CDR2 is FQGNSA. The CDR3 contains 13 residues. The CDR3 DNA follows: TGTGCCAGCAGCTTAGATCCGGTATACGAGCAGTACGTC. Translated, it gives CASSLDPVYEQYV.

The gene calls are TRBV7-2 and TRBJ2-3; 9 nucleotides match TRBD2. The CDR3 totals 14 residues. CDR1 SGHTA and CDR2 FQGNSA come from the germline V gene. V was clipped by 3 bases and J by 6 bases; unmatched bases: 4. CDR3 loop: CASSFLAGRDTQYF. The CDR3 nucleotides are TGTGCCAGCAGCTTCCTAGCGGGGAGGGATACGCAGTATTTT.

Comments on this clone: The junction differs from germline at one of its ends, possibly a read error. The rearrangement links TRBV6-6 to TRBJ1-6; D is uncertain. CDR3 size: 11 residues. CDR1 MNHNY and CDR2 SVGAGI come from the germline V gene (reference sequence). The CDR3 DNA reads as TGTGCCAGCAGTTACGGTCTGGGCCGTTTCTTT. This encodes CASSYGLGRFF.

A word on this clone: In the same sample, other DNA sequences code for this CDR3. V and J are TRBV7-9 and TRBJ1-1; tentatively, D is TRBD1 (6 bases). Germline V gene sequence: CDR1 SEHNR, CDR2 FQNEAQ (reference sequence). The ends were cut back, 5 bases at V and 5 bases at J, with 12 bases in the middle. This CDR3 is built from 13 residues. This chain's CDR3 is CASSGQGGTEAFF. CDR3 nucleotides: TGTGCCAGCAGCGGACAAGGGGGAACTGAAGCTTTCTTT. Using reference TRBV7-9 and TRBJ1-1 for the parts outside the CDR3, the full variable domain is DTGVSQNPRHKITKRGQNVTFRCDPISEHNRLYWYRQTLGQGPEFLTYFQNEAQLEKSRLLSDRFSAERPKGSFSTLEIQRTEQGDSAMYLCASSGQGGTEAFFGQGTRLTVV.

A few counts support this clone. The V gene is TRBV7-8, the J gene TRBJ1-5; D unclear. Germline V lookup: CDR1 SGHVS, CDR2 FQNEAQ. With 4 bases removed from V and 0 bases from J, the gap between germline ends came to 16 bases. This CDR3 contains 17 residues. The CDR3 DNA is TGTGCCAGCAGCTCTACCCACATAACTAATAGCAATCAGCCCCAGCATTTT. Its translation: CASSSTHITNSNQPQHF. Full variable domain (missing parts from reference TRBV7-8 and TRBJ1-5): GAGVSQSPRYKVAKRGQDVALRCDPISGHVSLFWYQQALGQGPEFLTYFQNEAQLDKSGLPSDRFFAERPEGSVSTLKIQRTQQEDSAVYLCASSSTHITNSNQPQHFGDGTRLSIL.

The chain carries TRBV6-5 and TRBJ2-2; D is unresolved. The germline V gene encodes CDR1 MNHEY and CDR2 SVGAGI. V lost 1 base, J lost 6 bases, and 9 bases lay in between. The CDR3 spans 14 residues. The CDR3 nucleotides are TGTGCCAGCAGTTACTACCGCCACTCCGGGGAGCTGTTTTTT. This translates into CASSYYRHSGELFF.

The rearrangement uses TRBV2 and TRBJ1-2; the D is unclear. Germline-derived CDR1 and CDR2 are SNHLY and FYNNEI. The CDR3 has 14 residues. V was pared by 6 bases and J by 2 bases, with 13 bases between. The CDR3 DNA reads TGTGCCAGCAGATATCGGACGGTGAACTATGGCTACACCTTC. It specifies CASRYRTVNYGYTF.

This clone showed up just a few times. The J gene is TRBJ2-2, the V gene TRBV5-6; D is possibly TRBD1 (8 bases). CDR1 is SGHDT and CDR2 is YYEEEE in the germline V gene. CDR3 size: 16 residues. Trimming pared 7 bases from V and 1 base from J, leaving 17 bases between. The CDR3 spells CASDRGLKLNTGELFF. CDR3 DNA: TGTGCCAGCGACAGGGGACTAAAACTGAACACCGGGGAGCTGTTTTTT.

This clone has only a few counts. The chain couples TRBV29-1 to TRBJ1-1; D remains ambiguous. The ends were cut back, 4 bases at V and 2 bases at J, with 11 bases in the middle. Germline V gene lookup returns CDR1 SQVTM and CDR2 ANQGSEA. The CDR3 has 13 amino acids. The CDR3 nucleotides read TGCAGCGTTGTGAGGACGGGCAACACTGAAGCTTTCTTT. This codes for CSVVRTGNTEAFF.

The chain uses TRBV7-9 and TRBJ2-5; TRBD1 aligns across 7 bases. The DNA matches TRBJ2-7 better at its end, which makes the J call doubtful. The CDR3 runs 14 residues. In germline, CDR1 is SEHNR, CDR2 FQNEAQ (reference sequence). DNA of the CDR3: TGTGCCAGCAGCTTGGTGACAGGGTCCTACGAGCAGTACTTC. Translating it yields CASSLVTGSYEQYF.

This clone has just one count. This sequence joins TRBV7-9 and TRBJ2-5, with D unresolved. The V end lost 2 bases, the J end lost 6 bases, and 13 bases lay between the germline ends. CDR3 length: 14 amino acids. Germline CDR1 is SEHNR and CDR2 is FQNEAQ (reference sequence). This CDR3 reads CASSLKLGLQTQYF. In DNA, the CDR3 is TGTGCCAGCAGCTTAAAGTTGGGGTTACAGACCCAGTACTTC.

The gene calls are TRBV7-9 and TRBJ2-1, with 7 bases fitting TRBD1. Germline V gene sequence: CDR1 SEHNR, CDR2 FQNEAQ (reference sequence). Trimming at V came to 1 base and at J to 7 bases, leaving 16 bases not matched to a gene. The CDR3 runs to 18 residues. Here the CDR3 DNA reads TGTGCCAGCAGCTTAGGGCTTATGGAGACAGGGCGAGGGAATGAGCAGTTCTTC. Residues: CASSLGLMETGRGNEQFF.

This chain joins TRBV12-5 and TRBJ2-2, with D possibly matching TRBD2 (6 bases). Germline CDR1 reads LGHNT; CDR2 reads FRNRAP. There are 13 residues in the CDR3. Trimming pared 9 bases from V and 0 bases from J, leaving 8 bases between. This CDR3 reads CASGDSNTGELFF. CDR3 sequence (DNA): TGTGCTAGCGGGGACTCGAACACCGGGGAGCTGTTTTTT.

The chain links TRBV4-1 to TRBJ2-7, with D possibly being TRBD2 (6 bases). This CDR3 contains 14 residues. CDR1 and CDR2 from the germline V gene are MGHRA and YSYEKL. The V gene lost 2 bases and the J gene lost 9 bases, with 17 bases spanning the gap. CDR3 DNA sequence: TGCGCCAGCAGCCAAATCCGGGAGCGGTGCGTGCAGTACGTC. This encodes CASSQIRERCVQYV.